This paragraph reports one TCR beta chain. The target antigen is unknown. The data derive from a study of cytomegalovirus exposure and HLA in healthy donors. The CDR3 runs to 15 residues. Losses at the gene ends were 3 bases for V and 5 bases for J; bases not matched to a gene: 3. Per the germline V gene, CDR1 is SGHTA and CDR2 is FQGTGA. Study-wide findings and caveats: Among TCR beta chains of equal frequency, HLA-associated ones were more clonally expanded in a later analysis.

PCR involved 60 Vbeta and 13 Jbeta primers. Assay: immunoSEQ multiplex PCR; the TCRdb copy retains only in-frame clones and omits some. The sample lists 100,000 to 120,000 clones, less than 85% occurring once. Sequenced sample: PBMCs. This receptor was taken from a man aged 30 to 39 in good health and CMV-seropositive. This sequence joins TRBV7-3 and TRBJ2-7, with 14 bases identical to TRBD2. As DNA, the CDR3 is TGTGCCAGCAGCTTGGGACTAGCGGGGGCACACGAGCAGTACTTC. It specifies CASSLGLAGAHEQYF.